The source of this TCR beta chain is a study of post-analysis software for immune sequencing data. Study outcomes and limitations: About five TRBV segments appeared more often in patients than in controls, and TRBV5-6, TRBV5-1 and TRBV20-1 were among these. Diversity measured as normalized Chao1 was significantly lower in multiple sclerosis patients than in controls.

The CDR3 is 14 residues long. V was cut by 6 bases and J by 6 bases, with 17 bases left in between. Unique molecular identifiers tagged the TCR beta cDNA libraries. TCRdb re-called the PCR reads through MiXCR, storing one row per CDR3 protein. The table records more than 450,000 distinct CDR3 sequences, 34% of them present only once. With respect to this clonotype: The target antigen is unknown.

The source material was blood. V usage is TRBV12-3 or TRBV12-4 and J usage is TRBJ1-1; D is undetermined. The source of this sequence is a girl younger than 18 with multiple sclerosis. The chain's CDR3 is CASRPRALGPEAFF. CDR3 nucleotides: TGTGCCAGCAGGCCCCGCGCCCTAGGACCTGAAGCTTTCTTT.